This TCR beta chain was captured in a study of CD8 T cells in Susac syndrome. Study in general: Treatment at blood withdrawal was none, corticosteroids, or intravenous immunoglobulin alone in Susac syndrome patients. Study-wide findings and caveats: The CD4+ T cell repertoires that were profiled in Susac syndrome showed no clonal expansion.

CD8+ and CD4+ T cells were negatively isolated; TEMRA cells were FACS-enriched. The germline gives CDR1 SQVTM, CDR2 ANQGSEA. This CDR3 contains 10 residues. Trimming removed 4 bases at V and 5 bases at J, with 5 bases between. In the case of this clonotype: The antigen is undetermined.

Random hexamers primed reverse transcription of roughly 0.45 to 1 ug RNA. The CDR3 of TCR beta was amplified by immunoSEQ multiplex PCR across 54 Vbeta and 13 Jbeta. TCRdb reanalysed the immunoSEQ multiplex PCR reads using MiXCR and keeps one entry per CDR3 protein. This table holds around 230,000 distinct CDR3 sequences, 90% to 96% found once. This receptor was identified in a human donor with Susac syndrome. Sequenced input: CD4+ T cells from PBMCs. The V and J genes are TRBV29-1 and TRBJ1-2; D not resolved. The CDR3 reads CSVGKYGYTF. The DNA of the CDR3 is TGCAGCGTTGGGAAATATGGCTACACCTTC.